Each of the 2 T cell receptor beta chains below was sequenced from the same sample in a study of cytomegalovirus exposure and HLA in healthy donors. In the PCR, 60 Vbeta and 13 Jbeta primers were used. Profiled with immunoSEQ multiplex PCR; TCRdb holds only in-frame clones, not every one. The sample includes 140,000 or so clones, about 80% of them seen just once. The sample consisted of PBMCs. All receptors come from a woman between 18 and 29 years old in good health and CMV-seropositive.

V gene TRBV21-1 combines with J gene TRBJ2-7; the table's D gene call, TRBD1, was not cross checked with the DNA. TRBV21-1 corresponds to a pseudogene. The CDR3 consists of 12 residues. CDR3 nucleotides: TGTGCCAGCAGCAAAACAGGGTACGAGCAGTACTTC. This codes for CASSKTGYEQYF.

The sample holds one count of this clone. The chain carries TRBV7-7 and TRBJ2-7, with D possibly being TRBD2 (5 bases). The germline V and J ends were trimmed by 5 bases and 1 base, with 12 bases remaining between them. The CDR3 contains 14 residues. Germline lookup yields CDR1 SSHAT and CDR2 FNYEAQ (reference sequence). DNA of the CDR3: TGTGCCAGCAGCCCCACTCCGGGATCCTACGAGCAGTACTTC. Translated: CASSPTPGSYEQYF.